This entry features one T cell receptor (beta chain) sequence. This record comes from a study of blood T cell repertoires in COVID-19. Across the whole study: Researchers got acute and convalescent COVID-19 samples from the United States, Italy and Spain. The cDNA or gDNA used as material had been derived from T cells, B-cell-depleted T cells, or PBMCs.

Looked up from germline, CDR1 is SGHAT and CDR2 is FQDESV (reference sequence). Trimming took 3 bases from V and 1 from J, leaving 9 bases between them. This CDR3 is 14 amino acids long. Original methodology: Estimates of nucleated cell counts were drawn from the amplification of reference gene primers. The method was immunoSEQ multiplex PCR; TCRdb's version includes in-frame clones alone and lacks a portion of them. From that table come the V and J calls and clone size; the DNA was used to work out D and trimming. Of roughly 88,000 clones in the sample, over 80% were seen once. The TCR sequence derives from a woman older than 75 with active or convalescent COVID-19. The sequencing sample was made of peripheral blood. The V and J genes are TRBV11-1 and TRBJ1-1; D is unresolved. This CDR3 reads CASSFGRRNTEAFF. The CDR3 region has the DNA TGTGCCAGCAGCTTTGGCCGCCGGAACACTGAAGCTTTCTTT.